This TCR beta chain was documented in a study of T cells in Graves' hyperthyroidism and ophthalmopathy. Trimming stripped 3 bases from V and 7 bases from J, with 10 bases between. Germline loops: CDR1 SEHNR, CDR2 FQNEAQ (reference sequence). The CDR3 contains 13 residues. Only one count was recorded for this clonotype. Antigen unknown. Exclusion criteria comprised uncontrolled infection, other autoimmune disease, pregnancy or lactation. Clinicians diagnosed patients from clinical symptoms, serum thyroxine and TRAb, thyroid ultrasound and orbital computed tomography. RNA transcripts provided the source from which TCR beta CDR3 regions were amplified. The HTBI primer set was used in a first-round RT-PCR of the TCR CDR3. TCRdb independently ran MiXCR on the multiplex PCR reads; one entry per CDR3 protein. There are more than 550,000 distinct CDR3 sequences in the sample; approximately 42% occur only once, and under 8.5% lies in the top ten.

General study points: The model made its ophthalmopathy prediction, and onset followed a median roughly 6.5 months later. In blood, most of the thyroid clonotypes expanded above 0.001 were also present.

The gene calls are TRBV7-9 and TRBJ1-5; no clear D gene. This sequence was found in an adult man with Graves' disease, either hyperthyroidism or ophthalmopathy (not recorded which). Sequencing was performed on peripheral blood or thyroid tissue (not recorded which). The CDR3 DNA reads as TGTGCCAGCAGCTTGGCTAGGAAACAGCCCCAGCATTTT. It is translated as CASSLARKQPQHF. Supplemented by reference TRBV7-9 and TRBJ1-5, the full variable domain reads DTGVSQNPRHKITKRGQNVTFRCDPISEHNRLYWYRQTLGQGPEFLTYFQNEAQLEKSRLLSDRFSAERPKGSFSTLEIQRTEQGDSAMYLCASSLARKQPQHFGDGTRLSIL.